This T cell receptor beta chain was profiled in a study of patients and donors after allogeneic stem cell transplantation. This clonotype occurred many times. Germline lookup yields CDR1 SQVTM and CDR2 ANQGSEA. The length of the CDR3 is 15 residues. V was trimmed by 6 bases and J by 2 bases, leaving 20 bases between them. MiXCR, run by TCRdb on the RT-PCR reads, gives a single entry per CDR3 protein. This table has about 960,000 distinct CDR3 sequences, roughly 18% appearing once. The chain couples TRBV29-1 to TRBJ2-7, with D possibly being TRBD1 or TRBD2 (5 bases each). Material for sequencing was blood, either unsorted or a sorted T cell fraction (not recorded which). The TCR originated in a human donor who was either an allogeneic HSCT recipient or a stem cell or donor lymphocyte infusion donor (not recorded which). It is not recorded whose cells these are; they may come from a transplant donor. CDR3 nucleotides: TGCAGCGTCCGGGGCTTACATACCCAGCCCTACGAGCAGTACTTC. This gives the protein CSVRGLHTQPYEQYF.